A single sample is the source of the 25 T cell receptor beta chains below, sequenced in a study of cytomegalovirus exposure and HLA in healthy donors. PCR involved 60 Vbeta and 13 Jbeta primers. Clones were sequenced by immunoSEQ multiplex PCR, and TCRdb holds only the in-frame ones, with some missing. The sample totals 75,000 to 100,000 clones. The material sequenced was PBMCs. These receptor sequences come from a woman aged 60 to 75 in good health and CMV-seronegative.

The chain employs TRBV5-4 and TRBJ2-1; weak D call: TRBD1 (5 bases). Trimming pared 1 base from V and 3 bases from J, leaving 8 bases between. From germline, CDR1 is SGHNT and CDR2 YYREEE (reference sequence). The CDR3 runs to 14 residues. Here the CDR3 DNA reads TGTGCCAGCAGCTTGCAAGGGGACTACAATGAGCAGTTCTTC. Its translation: CASSLQGDYNEQFF.

The V call is TRBV9, the J call TRBJ1-1; D ambiguous. Looked up from germline, CDR1 is SGDLS and CDR2 is YYNGEE. Trimming left V 1 base short and J 2 bases short, with 9 bases between. There are 14 residues in the CDR3. CDR3 loop: CASSVMAQNTEAFF. The CDR3, as DNA: TGTGCCAGCAGCGTAATGGCTCAAAACACTGAAGCTTTCTTT.

The chain links TRBV15 to TRBJ1-5; the D gene is possibly TRBD1 (5 bases). In germline, CDR1 is LNHNV, CDR2 YYDKDF (reference sequence). V lost 1 base and J lost 6, with 13 bases in between. This CDR3 has 15 residues. The CDR3 is CATSRVGRGGQPQHF. Here the CDR3 DNA reads TGTGCCACCAGCAGAGTGGGGCGGGGCGGTCAGCCCCAGCATTTT. The full variable domain, completed using reference TRBV15 and TRBJ1-5, is DAMVIQNPRYQVTQFGKPVTLSCSQTLNHNVMYWYQQKSSQAPKLLFHYYDKDFNNEADTPDNFQSRRPNTSFCFLDIRSPGLGDTAMYLCATSRVGRGGQPQHFGDGTRLSIL.

CDR3 nucleotides: TGTGCCAGCAGTTACGGGTCCCTAGTCTACAATGAGCAGTTCTTC. Its translation is CASSYGSLVYNEQFF. The chain links TRBV6-6 to TRBJ2-1; D is unresolved. Deletions cut 2 bases from V and 3 bases from J, with 11 bases between. Germline V CDR1 and CDR2: MNHNY, SVGAGI (reference sequence). The CDR3 runs to 15 residues.

This chain connects TRBV25-1 to TRBJ2-3, with 7 positions matching TRBD2. Germline V gene lookup returns CDR1 MGHDK and CDR2 SYGVNS. V shed 1 base, J shed 6 bases, and the junction held 13 bases outside the gene matches. The CDR3 has 17 amino acids. The CDR3 region is CASSEWEGQQVGDTQYF. In DNA, the CDR3 is TGTGCCAGCAGTGAATGGGAGGGGCAACAGGTCGGGGATACGCAGTATTTT.

The V gene is TRBV7-9, the J gene TRBJ2-7, with D possibly TRBD2 on 6 matching bases. The CDR3 consists of 16 residues. Germline loops: CDR1 SEHNR, CDR2 FQNEAQ (reference sequence). The V gene lost 3 bases and the J gene lost 1 base, with 16 bases spanning the gap. CDR3 coding DNA: TGTGCCAGCAGCTTTTGGGGGGAGCCACGATCCTACGAGCAGTACTTC. Translated, it gives CASSFWGEPRSYEQYF.

The chain combines TRBV6-1 with TRBJ1-5, with a possible D match to TRBD1 (5 bases). The CDR3 extends over 17 amino acids. V lost 4 bases and J lost 1, with 17 bases in between. Germline CDR1 and CDR2: MNHNS and SASEGT. CDR3 sequence: CASSVDTGDLSNQPQHF. The DNA for the CDR3 is TGTGCCAGCAGTGTGGACACAGGTGATTTGAGCAATCAGCCCCAGCATTTT.

The rearrangement uses TRBV28 and TRBJ1-3; 7 nucleotides agree with TRBD1. V shed 3 bases and J 4 bases; nucleotides not matched to a gene: 3. The CDR3 has 14 residues. Germline CDR1 is MDHEN and CDR2 is SYDVKM. CDR3 in amino acids: CASSFDREGNTIYF. Here the CDR3 DNA reads TGTGCCAGCAGTTTTGACAGGGAGGGAAACACCATATATTTT.

The DNA for the CDR3 is TGTGCCAGCAGTTACAGAAACGAACCCTACTACAATGAGCAGTTCTTC. This translates into CASSYRNEPYYNEQFF. This chain uses TRBV6-6 with TRBJ2-1; D uncertain. Germline values: CDR1 MNHNY, CDR2 SVGAGI (reference sequence). V lost 2 bases to trimming and J lost 3 bases, with 14 bases between them. This CDR3 spans 16 amino acids.

V gene TRBV19 combines with J gene TRBJ1-1, with 7 bases identical to TRBD1. The CDR3 consists of 14 residues. Germline values: CDR1 LNHDA, CDR2 SQIVND (reference sequence). V shed 5 bases, J shed 6 bases, and the junction held 9 bases outside the gene matches. CDR3 bases: TGTGCCAGTAGTGTCAGACAGGGTCAGGCTGAAGCTTTCTTT. Translation gives CASSVRQGQAEAFF.

This rearrangement joins TRBV19 to TRBJ2-1; TRBD2 might be the D (6 bases). Looked up from germline, CDR1 is LNHDA and CDR2 is SQIVND (reference sequence). Trimming took 8 bases from V and 7 from J, leaving 12 bases between them. The CDR3 is 12 residues long. The CDR3 spells CASGSGVNEQFF. The CDR3 nucleotides read TGTGCCAGTGGGTCGGGGGTTAATGAGCAGTTCTTC.

V gene TRBV25-1 combines with J gene TRBJ1-4; perhaps TRBD1 as D (5 bases). Germline assignment: CDR1 MGHDK and CDR2 SYGVNS. CDR3 length: 16 residues. V was cut by 5 bases and J by 5 bases, with 18 bases left in between. The CDR3 DNA sequence: TGTGCCAGCAGTCAGCCCCGAATCGGGGGGAATGAAAAACTGTTTTTT. Protein sequence: CASSQPRIGGNEKLFF.

The chain's CDR3 is CASSQGGTRYNEQFF. The CDR3 DNA follows: TGTGCCAGCAGCCAGGGGGGGACTCGTTACAATGAGCAGTTCTTC. The chain uses TRBV14 and TRBJ2-1; 7 bases are a match to TRBD2. This CDR3 has 15 residues. Germline CDR1 reads SGHDN; CDR2 reads FVKESK. The V gene end was trimmed by 3 bases and the J gene end by 4 bases; junction bases not matched to a gene: 6.

In DNA, the CDR3 is TGTGCCAGCAGTTACCGGTACGAGAGCAATCAGCCCCAGCATTTT. Its translation: CASSYRYESNQPQHF. V gene TRBV6-5 combines with J gene TRBJ1-5; no clear D. V dropped 2 bases and J dropped 1 base, with 9 bases sitting between them. The V gene's germline CDR1 is MNHEY and CDR2 SVGAGI. The CDR3 runs 15 residues.

V gene TRBV5-1 combines with J gene TRBJ2-1; 13 nucleotides line up with TRBD2. Germline V lookup: CDR1 SGHRS, CDR2 YFSETQ. This CDR3 has 15 residues. Trimming took 5 bases from V and 6 from J; bases not matched to a gene: 5. The CDR3 here is CASRRLAGGFNEQFF. CDR3 in DNA: TGCGCCAGCAGAAGACTAGCGGGAGGCTTCAATGAGCAGTTCTTC.

V is TRBV19 and J is TRBJ1-2; D is perhaps TRBD1 (5 bases). Germline CDR1 and CDR2: LNHDA and SQIVND (reference sequence). This CDR3 has 12 residues. V dropped 9 bases and J dropped 4 bases, with 12 bases sitting between them. The CDR3 DNA is TGTGCCAGCCTGGGGGACTTCTATGGCTACACCTTC. It codes for CASLGDFYGYTF.

This chain joins TRBV5-1 and TRBJ2-7; D is perhaps TRBD1 (6 bases). Trimming left V 4 bases short and J 5 bases short, with 13 bases between. This CDR3 is built from 13 residues. The V gene's germline CDR1 is SGHRS and CDR2 YFSETQ. The CDR3 DNA reads as TGCGCCAGCAGCCAGGGGTGGCTGGACGAGCAGTACTTC. Translated: CASSQGWLDEQYF.

This rearrangement joins TRBV7-9 to TRBJ1-1, with D possibly matching TRBD1 (5 bases). The germline gives CDR1 SEHNR, CDR2 FQNEAQ (reference sequence). Trimming removed 5 bases at V and 1 base at J, with 14 bases between. This CDR3 has 15 amino acids. The CDR3 loop reads CASSAAGFWNTEAFF. The CDR3 DNA is TGTGCCAGCAGCGCTGCAGGGTTCTGGAACACTGAAGCTTTCTTT.

The chain employs TRBV2 and TRBJ1-5; 7 bases map to TRBD1. Trimming took 3 bases from V and 5 from J; bases not matched to a gene: 4. This CDR3 region has 14 residues. CDR1 and CDR2 (germline): SNHLY, FYNNEI. The CDR3: CASSESTGDQPQHF. In DNA form, the CDR3 reads TGTGCCAGCAGTGAGAGTACAGGGGATCAGCCCCAGCATTTT.

The V gene is TRBV9, the J gene TRBJ2-1, with 7 nucleotides matching TRBD1. V lost 4 bases and J lost 2; bases outside the gene matches: 6. The germline V gene has CDR1 SGDLS and CDR2 YYNGEE. This CDR3 comprises 15 residues. CDR3 sequence (DNA): TGTGCCAGCAGCCCCTCCGGGACAGCCTACAATGAGCAGTTCTTC. Translation gives CASSPSGTAYNEQFF.

The chain is built from TRBV5-1 and TRBJ1-2; TRBD1 aligns across 11 bases. Germline V gene sequence: CDR1 SGHRS, CDR2 YFSETQ. The V segment lost 0 bases and the J segment 4 bases; nucleotides outside the gene matches: 11. The CDR3 has 18 residues. The CDR3, as DNA: TGCGCCAGCAGCTTGGGCGACCGGGACAGGGGGACTAGCTATGGCTACACCTTC. Protein sequence: CASSLGDRDRGTSYGYTF. Filled out from reference TRBV5-1 and TRBJ1-2, the complete variable domain reads KAGVTQTPRYLIKTRGQQVTLSCSPISGHRSVSWYQQTPGQGLQFLFEYFSETQRNKGNFPGRFSGRQFSNSRSEMNVSTLELGDSALYLCASSLGDRDRGTSYGYTFGSGTRLTVV.

The chain couples TRBV28 to TRBJ1-2; possible D gene TRBD1, 6 bases. The V gene's germline CDR1 is MDHEN and CDR2 SYDVKM. Trimming pared 5 bases from V and 1 base from J, leaving 17 bases between. The CDR3 runs to 16 residues. Here the CDR3 reads CASSPHTGLLNYGYTF. For the CDR3, the DNA is TGTGCCAGCAGTCCCCACACAGGGCTTCTTAACTATGGCTACACCTTC.

This chain links TRBV10-3 with TRBJ1-2, with 7 bases fitting TRBD1. Germline assignment: CDR1 ENHRY and CDR2 SYGVKD. The CDR3 extends over 16 amino acids. V lost 2 bases and J lost 2; bases outside the gene matches: 8. This CDR3 is CAISEQLPGQNYGYTF. CDR3 in DNA: TGTGCCATCAGTGAGCAACTCCCGGGACAGAACTATGGCTACACCTTC.

The J gene is TRBJ1-6, the V gene TRBV7-2; TRBD1 is a possible D gene (6 bases). Per germline, CDR1 SGHTA and CDR2 FQGNSA. This CDR3 spans 16 amino acids. Trimming stripped 5 bases from V and 7 bases from J, with 18 bases between. CDR3 DNA sequence: TGTGCCAGCAGCCCCGCGTCGGACAGAATAAATTCACCCCTCCACTTT. It translates to CASSPASDRINSPLHF.

The J gene is TRBJ2-3, the V gene TRBV5-1; no clear D gene. V shed 0 bases and J shed 6 bases, with 8 bases lying between them. CDR1 is SGHRS and CDR2 is YFSETQ in the germline V gene. The CDR3 covers 13 residues. The DNA for the CDR3 is TGCGCCAGCAGCTTGGCCGAGGTTGATACGCAGTATTTT. Translated, it gives CASSLAEVDTQYF.